The TCR beta chain described here comes from a study of CD8 T cells in ankylosing spondylitis (dated by TCRdb to between 2016 and 2019). Study-level background: The study set out to find disease-linked TCR variants by profiling T cell receptor beta repertoires in ankylosing spondylitis patients and healthy donors. In total, the full study cohort was made up of about 110 healthy donors and approximately 27 ankylosing spondylitis patients. Samples of peripheral blood were taken, and for ankylosing spondylitis patients, synovial fluid was collected as well.

Comment on this clonotype: Its specific antigen is unknown. No clone much larger than this one lies a single base away; base qualities are absent.

V lost 0 bases and J lost 1 base, and the count of bases not matched to a germline gene is 8. CDR1 and CDR2, looked up from the germline V gene, are LGHNA and YSLEER. From its cysteine to its phenylalanine, the CDR3 spans 18 amino acids. CDR3 DNA only is kept here, 54 bases in frame from base 1. Instrument used: Illumina HiSeq 2500. Quantitative 5'-RACE with molecular barcodes was the method used to prepare the TCR beta libraries. Processing in the source paper ran as follows. A new computational method, built on a probabilistic model of VDJ rearrangement, was used to identify disease-linked TCR variants. TCRdb reran the public reads through fastp at Q25 and MiXCR, keeping productive beta chains. Under each unique CDR3 protein, matching rows form one entry showing the most common genes and DNA. TCRdb assigned the V and J calls; the authors' analysis was not used. This sample has roughly 220,000 distinct CDR3 sequences in its table, and 15% to 20% of those were observed once. Jointly, the top ten make up about 44% of the sample.

Here is what the overall study found, with its caveats: Some TCR beta motif variants had previously been reported in synovial fluid and blood of reactive arthritis patients, which suggested common disease-initiation mechanisms. A CD8+ phenotype was shown by the disease-linked clones, which were found at relatively low frequencies in peripheral blood. Blood from ankylosing spondylitis patients appeared to be characterized by a TCR beta motif made up of several highly homologous amino acid variants. The disease-linked clones were reported to be significantly enriched in matched synovial fluid samples from ankylosing spondylitis patients.

The receptor was isolated from a male donor with ankylosing spondylitis. The rearranged chain carries TRBV4-3 and TRBJ2-2, and 7 junctional nucleotides match TRBD2. Sequencing was carried out using blood, either unsorted or a sorted T cell fraction (not recorded which). The nucleotides read TGCGCCAGCAGCCAAGATTCGGGGGGAAGGGGGAACACCGGGGAGCTGTTTTTT. Its coded protein is CASSQDSGGRGNTGELFF.